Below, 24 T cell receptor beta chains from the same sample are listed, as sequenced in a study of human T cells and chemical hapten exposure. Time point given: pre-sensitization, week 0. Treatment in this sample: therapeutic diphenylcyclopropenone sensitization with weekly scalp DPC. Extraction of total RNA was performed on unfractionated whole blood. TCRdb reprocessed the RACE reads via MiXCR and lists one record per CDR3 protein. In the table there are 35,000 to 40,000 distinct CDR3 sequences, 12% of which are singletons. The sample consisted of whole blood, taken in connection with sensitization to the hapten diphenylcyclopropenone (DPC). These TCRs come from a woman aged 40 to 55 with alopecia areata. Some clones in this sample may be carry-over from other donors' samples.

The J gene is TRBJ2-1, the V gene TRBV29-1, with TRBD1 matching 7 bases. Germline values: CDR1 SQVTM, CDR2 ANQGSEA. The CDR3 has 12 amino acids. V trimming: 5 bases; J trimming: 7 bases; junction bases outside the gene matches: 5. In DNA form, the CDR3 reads TGCAGCGTTAGACAGGGAATAAATGAGCAGTTCTTC. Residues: CSVRQGINEQFF.

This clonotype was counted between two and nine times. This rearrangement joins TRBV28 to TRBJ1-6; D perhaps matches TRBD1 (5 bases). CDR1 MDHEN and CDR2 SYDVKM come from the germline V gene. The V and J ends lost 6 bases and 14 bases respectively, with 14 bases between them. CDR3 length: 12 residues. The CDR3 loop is CASRTPVGALHF. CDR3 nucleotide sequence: TGTGCCAGCAGAACACCCGTGGGGGCCCTCCACTTT.

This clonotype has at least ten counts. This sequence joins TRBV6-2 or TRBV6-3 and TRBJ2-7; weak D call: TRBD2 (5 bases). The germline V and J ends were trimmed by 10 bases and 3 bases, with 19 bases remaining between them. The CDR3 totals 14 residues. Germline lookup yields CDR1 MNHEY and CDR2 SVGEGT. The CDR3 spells CATHLPRGNYEQYF. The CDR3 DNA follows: TGTGCCACCCACCTCCCCCGGGGAAACTACGAGCAGTACTTC.

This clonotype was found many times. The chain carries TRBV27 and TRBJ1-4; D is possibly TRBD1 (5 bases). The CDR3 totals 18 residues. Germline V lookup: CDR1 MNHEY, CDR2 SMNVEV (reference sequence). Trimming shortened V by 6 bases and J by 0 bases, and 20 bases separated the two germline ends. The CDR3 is CASRLLGGRTSTNEKLFF. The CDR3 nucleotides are TGTGCCAGCAGACTCCTTGGGGGACGCACTTCAACTAATGAAAAACTGTTTTTT.

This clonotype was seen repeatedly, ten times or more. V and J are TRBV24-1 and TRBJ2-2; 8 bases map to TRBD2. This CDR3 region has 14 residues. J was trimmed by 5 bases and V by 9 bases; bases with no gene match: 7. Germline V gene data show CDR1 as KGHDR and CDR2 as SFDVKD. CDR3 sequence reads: CATAGGGRTGELFF. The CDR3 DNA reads TGTGCCACCGCGGGAGGAGGGAGAACCGGGGAGCTGTTTTTT.

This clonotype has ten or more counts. CDR3 bases: TGTGCCACTGGAAGCGGGAGGGTCTCGAATGAGCAGTTCTTC. This encodes CATGSGRVSNEQFF. The chain links TRBV11-2 to TRBJ2-1; 10 bases align to TRBD2. The germline gives CDR1 SGHAT, CDR2 FQNNGV. The CDR3 covers 14 residues. The V segment lost 10 bases and the J segment 7 bases; nucleotides outside the gene matches: 10.

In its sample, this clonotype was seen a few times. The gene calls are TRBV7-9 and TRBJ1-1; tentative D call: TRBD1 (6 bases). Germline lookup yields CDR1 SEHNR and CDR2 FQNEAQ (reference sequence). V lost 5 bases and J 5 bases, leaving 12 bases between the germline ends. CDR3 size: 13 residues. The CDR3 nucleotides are TGTGCCAGCAGCGTGGGGGCGAGGACTGAAGCTTTCTTT. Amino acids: CASSVGARTEAFF.

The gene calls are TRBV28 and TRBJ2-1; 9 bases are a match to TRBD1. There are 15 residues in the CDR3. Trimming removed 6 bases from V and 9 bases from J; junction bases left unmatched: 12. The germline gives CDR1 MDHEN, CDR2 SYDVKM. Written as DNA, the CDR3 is TGTGCCAGCAGACAAACAGGACAGGGGTTAGCTGAGCAGTTCTTC. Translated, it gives CASRQTGQGLAEQFF.

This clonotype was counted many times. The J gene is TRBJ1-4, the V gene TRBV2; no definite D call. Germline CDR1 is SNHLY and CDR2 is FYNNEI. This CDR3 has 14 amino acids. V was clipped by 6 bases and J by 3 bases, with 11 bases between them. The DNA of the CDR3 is TGTGCCAGCAGGGTCGAAGTTTCTAATGAAAAACTGTTTTTT. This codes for CASRVEVSNEKLFF.

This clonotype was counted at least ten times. CDR3 amino acids: CASSLGGQGGQPQHF. CDR3 nucleotides: TGTGCCAGCAGTTTAGGAGGACAGGGAGGTCAGCCCCAGCATTTT. V gene TRBV28 combines with J gene TRBJ1-5, with TRBD1 matching over 8 bases. The V gene's germline CDR1 is MDHEN and CDR2 SYDVKM. This CDR3 spans 15 amino acids. Trimming cost V 2 bases and J 6 bases; bases outside gene matches: 6.

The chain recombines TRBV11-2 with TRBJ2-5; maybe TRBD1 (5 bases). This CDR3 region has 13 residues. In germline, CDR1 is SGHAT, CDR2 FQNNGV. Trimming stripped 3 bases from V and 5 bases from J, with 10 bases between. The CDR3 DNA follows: TGTGCCAGCAGCTTTACAGGCGCGGAGACCCAGTACTTC. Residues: CASSFTGAETQYF.

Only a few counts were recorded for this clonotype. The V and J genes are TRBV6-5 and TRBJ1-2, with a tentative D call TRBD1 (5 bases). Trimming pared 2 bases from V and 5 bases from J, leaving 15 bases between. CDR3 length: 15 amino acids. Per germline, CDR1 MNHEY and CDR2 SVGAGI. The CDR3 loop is CASSYRGGNTYGYTF. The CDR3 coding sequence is TGTGCCAGCAGTTACCGCGGGGGTAATACGTATGGCTACACCTTC.

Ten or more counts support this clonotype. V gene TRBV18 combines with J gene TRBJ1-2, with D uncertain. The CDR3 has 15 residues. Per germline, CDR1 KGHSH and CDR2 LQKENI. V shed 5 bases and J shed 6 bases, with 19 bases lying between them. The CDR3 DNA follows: TGTGCCAGCTCATCCCCTAGGCGGGGTAGGGATGGCTACACCTTC. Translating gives CASSSPRRGRDGYTF.

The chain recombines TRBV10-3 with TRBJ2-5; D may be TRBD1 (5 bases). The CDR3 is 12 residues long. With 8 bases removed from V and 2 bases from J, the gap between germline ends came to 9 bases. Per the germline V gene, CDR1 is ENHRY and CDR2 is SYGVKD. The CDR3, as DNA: TGTGCCATCGGACATACACAAGAGACCCAGTACTTC. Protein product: CAIGHTQETQYF.

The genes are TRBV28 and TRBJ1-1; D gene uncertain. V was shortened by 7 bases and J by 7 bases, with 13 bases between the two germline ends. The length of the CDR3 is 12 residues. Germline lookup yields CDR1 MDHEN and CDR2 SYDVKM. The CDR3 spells CASTIGTIEAFF. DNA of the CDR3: TGTGCCAGCACCATAGGCACTATTGAAGCTTTCTTT.

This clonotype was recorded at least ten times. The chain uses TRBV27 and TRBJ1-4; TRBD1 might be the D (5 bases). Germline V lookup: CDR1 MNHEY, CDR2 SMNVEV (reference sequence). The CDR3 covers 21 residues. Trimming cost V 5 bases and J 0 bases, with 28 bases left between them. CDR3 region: CASSPVDPQGPKTTTNEKLFF. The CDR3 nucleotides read TGTGCCAGCAGTCCGGTAGACCCCCAGGGACCCAAAACAACAACTAATGAAAAACTGTTTTTT.

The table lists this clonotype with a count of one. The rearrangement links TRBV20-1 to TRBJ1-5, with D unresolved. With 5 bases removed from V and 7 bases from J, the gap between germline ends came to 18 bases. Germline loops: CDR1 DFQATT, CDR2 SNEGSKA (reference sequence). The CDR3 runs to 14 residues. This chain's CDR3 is CSAVSRDIRQPQHF. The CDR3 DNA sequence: TGCAGTGCTGTTAGTCGCGATATCAGACAGCCCCAGCATTTT.

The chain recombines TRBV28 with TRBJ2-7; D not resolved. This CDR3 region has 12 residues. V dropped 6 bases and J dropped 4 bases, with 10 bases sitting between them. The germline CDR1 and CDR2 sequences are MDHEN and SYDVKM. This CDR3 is CASRPNAYEQYF. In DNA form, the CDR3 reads TGTGCCAGCAGACCAAATGCTTACGAGCAGTACTTC.

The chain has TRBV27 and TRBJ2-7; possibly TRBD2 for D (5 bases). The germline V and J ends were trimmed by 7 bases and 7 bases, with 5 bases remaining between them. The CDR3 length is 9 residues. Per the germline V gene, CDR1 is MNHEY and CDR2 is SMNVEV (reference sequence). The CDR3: CASTGEQYF. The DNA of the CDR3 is TGTGCCAGCACGGGGGAGCAGTACTTC.

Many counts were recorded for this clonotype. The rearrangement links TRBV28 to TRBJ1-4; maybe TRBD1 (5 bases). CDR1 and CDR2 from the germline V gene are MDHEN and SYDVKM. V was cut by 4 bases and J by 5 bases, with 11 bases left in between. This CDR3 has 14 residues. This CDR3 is CASSSTGPNEKLFF. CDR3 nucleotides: TGTGCCAGCAGTTCCACAGGCCCCAATGAAAAACTGTTTTTT.

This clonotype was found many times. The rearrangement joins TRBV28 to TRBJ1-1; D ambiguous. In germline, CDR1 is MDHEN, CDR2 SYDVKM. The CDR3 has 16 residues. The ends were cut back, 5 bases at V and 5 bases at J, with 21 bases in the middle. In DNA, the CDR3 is TGTGCCAGCAGTCCGGAACCCGGACGCGGAGGGACTGAAGCTTTCTTT. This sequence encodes CASSPEPGRGGTEAFF.

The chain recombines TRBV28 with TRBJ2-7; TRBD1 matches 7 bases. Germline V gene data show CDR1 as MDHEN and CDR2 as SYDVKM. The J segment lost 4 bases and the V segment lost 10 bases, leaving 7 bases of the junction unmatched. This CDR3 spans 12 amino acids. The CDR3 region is CATSGTAYEQYF. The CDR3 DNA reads TGTGCCACCTCCGGGACAGCGTACGAGCAGTACTTC.

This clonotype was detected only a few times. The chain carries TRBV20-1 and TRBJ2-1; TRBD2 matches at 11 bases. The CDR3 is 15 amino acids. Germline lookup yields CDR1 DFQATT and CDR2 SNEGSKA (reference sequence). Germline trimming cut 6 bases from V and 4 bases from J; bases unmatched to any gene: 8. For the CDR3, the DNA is TGCAGTGCCCCACTAGCGGGAGTATGGTACAATGAGCAGTTCTTC. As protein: CSAPLAGVWYNEQFF.

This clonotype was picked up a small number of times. This CDR3 reads CASSDRDQTTDTQYF. The CDR3 DNA is TGTGCCAGCAGTGACCGGGACCAGACCACAGATACGCAGTATTTT. The chain carries TRBV2 and TRBJ2-3; the D call may be TRBD1 or TRBD2 (5 bases each). Germline V gene data show CDR1 as SNHLY and CDR2 as FYNNEI. V was shortened by 3 bases and J by 2 bases, with 12 bases between the two germline ends. The CDR3 has 15 residues.